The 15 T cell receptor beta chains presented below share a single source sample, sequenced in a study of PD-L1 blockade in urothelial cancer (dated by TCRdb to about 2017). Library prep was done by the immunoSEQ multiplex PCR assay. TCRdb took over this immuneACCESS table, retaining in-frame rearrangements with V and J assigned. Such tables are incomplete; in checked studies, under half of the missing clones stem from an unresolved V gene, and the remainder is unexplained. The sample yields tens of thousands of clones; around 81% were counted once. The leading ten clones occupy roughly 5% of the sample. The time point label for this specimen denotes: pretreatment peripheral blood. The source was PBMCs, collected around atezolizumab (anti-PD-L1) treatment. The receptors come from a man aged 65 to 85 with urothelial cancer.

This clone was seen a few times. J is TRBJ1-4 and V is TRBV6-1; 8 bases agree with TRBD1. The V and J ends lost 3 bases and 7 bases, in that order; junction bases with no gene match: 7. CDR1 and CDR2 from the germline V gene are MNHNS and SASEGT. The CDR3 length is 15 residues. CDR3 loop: CASSDRPGQAEKLFF. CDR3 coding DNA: TGTGCCAGCAGTGACCGGCCGGGACAGGCTGAAAAACTGTTTTTT.

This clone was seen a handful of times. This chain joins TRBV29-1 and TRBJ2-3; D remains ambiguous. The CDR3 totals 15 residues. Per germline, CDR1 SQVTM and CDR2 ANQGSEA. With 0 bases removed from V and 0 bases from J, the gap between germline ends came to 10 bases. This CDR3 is CSVEDLTKSTDTQYF. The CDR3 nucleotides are TGCAGCGTTGAAGATCTAACGAAGAGCACAGATACGCAGTATTTT.

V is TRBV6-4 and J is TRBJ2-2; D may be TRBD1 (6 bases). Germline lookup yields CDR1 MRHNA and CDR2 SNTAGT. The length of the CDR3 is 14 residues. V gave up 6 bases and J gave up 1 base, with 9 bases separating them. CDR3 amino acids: CASRPGQNTGELFF. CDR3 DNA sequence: TGTGCCAGCAGACCGGGACAGAACACCGGGGAGCTGTTTTTT.

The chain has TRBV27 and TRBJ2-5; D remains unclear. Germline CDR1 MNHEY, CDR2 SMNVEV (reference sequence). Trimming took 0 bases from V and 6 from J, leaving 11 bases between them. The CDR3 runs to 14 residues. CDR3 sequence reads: CASSLSYRSQTQYF. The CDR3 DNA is TGTGCCAGCAGTTTATCGTACCGGTCGCAGACCCAGTACTTC.

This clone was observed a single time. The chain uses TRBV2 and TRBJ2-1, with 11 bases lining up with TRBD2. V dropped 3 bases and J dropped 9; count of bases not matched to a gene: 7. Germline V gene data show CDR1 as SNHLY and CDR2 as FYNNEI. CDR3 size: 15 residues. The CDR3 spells CASSDRLAGSSEQFF. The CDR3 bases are TGTGCCAGCAGTGACCGACTAGCGGGGTCGAGTGAGCAGTTCTTC.

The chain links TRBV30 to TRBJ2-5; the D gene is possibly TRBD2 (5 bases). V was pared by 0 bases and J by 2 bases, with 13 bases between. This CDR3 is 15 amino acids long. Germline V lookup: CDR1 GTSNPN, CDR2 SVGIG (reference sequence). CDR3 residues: CAWSVRLDLQETQYF. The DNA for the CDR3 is TGTGCCTGGAGTGTACGGTTGGACTTGCAAGAGACCCAGTACTTC.

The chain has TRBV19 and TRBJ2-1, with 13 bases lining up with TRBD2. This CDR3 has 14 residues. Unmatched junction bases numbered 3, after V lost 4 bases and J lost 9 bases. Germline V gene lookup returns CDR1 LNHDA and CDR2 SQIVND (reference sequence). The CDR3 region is CASSTLAGGSEQFF. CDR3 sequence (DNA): TGTGCCAGTAGTACACTAGCGGGAGGGAGTGAGCAGTTCTTC.

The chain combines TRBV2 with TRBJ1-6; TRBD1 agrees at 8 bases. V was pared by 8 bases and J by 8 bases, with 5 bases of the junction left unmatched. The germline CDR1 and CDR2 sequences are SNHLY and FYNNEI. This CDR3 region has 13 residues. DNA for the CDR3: TGTGCCAGCCTTGGACAGGGTTATTCACCCCTCCACTTT. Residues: CASLGQGYSPLHF.

In nucleotides, the CDR3 is TGTGCCAGCAGCTTGGACAGGGGCGGAGAGACCCAGTACTTC. It yields the protein CASSLDRGGETQYF. This sequence joins TRBV5-5 and TRBJ2-5, with TRBD1 matching 7 bases. The V and J ends lost 0 bases and 4 bases, in that order; junction bases with no gene match: 3. The CDR3 runs 14 residues. Germline CDR1 is SGHKS and CDR2 is YYEKEE (reference sequence). Full variable domain (rest looked up from reference TRBV5-5 and TRBJ2-5): DAGVTQSPTHLIKTRGQQVTLRCSPISGHKSVSWYQQVLGQGPQFIFQYYEKEERGRGNFPDRFSARQFPNYSSELNVNALLLGDSALYLCASSLDRGGETQYFGPGTRLLVL.

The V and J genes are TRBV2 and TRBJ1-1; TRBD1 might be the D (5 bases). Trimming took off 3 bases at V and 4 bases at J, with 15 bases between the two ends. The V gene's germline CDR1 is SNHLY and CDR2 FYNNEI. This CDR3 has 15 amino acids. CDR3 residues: CASSDLGEETTEAFF. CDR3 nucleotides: TGTGCCAGCAGTGATTTGGGGGAGGAGACCACTGAAGCTTTCTTT.

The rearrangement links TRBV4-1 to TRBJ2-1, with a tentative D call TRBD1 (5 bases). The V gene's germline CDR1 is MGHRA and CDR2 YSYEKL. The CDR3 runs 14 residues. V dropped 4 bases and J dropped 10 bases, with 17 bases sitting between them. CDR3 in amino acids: CASSPQKQVVEQFF. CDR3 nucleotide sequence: TGCGCCAGCAGCCCTCAAAAACAGGTCGTGGAGCAGTTCTTC.

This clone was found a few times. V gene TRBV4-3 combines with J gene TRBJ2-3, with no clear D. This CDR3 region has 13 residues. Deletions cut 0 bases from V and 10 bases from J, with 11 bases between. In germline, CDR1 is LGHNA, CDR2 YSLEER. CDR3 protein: CASSQDAQAAQYF. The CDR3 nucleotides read TGCGCCAGCAGCCAAGACGCCCAGGCCGCGCAGTATTTT.

Here the CDR3 DNA reads TGTGCCAGCGGTAGAGGGGGTTGGACTGAAGCTTTCTTT. Its translation: CASGRGGWTEAFF. V and J are TRBV28 and TRBJ1-1, with D possibly being TRBD1 (6 bases). The V and J ends lost 8 bases and 5 bases respectively, with 15 bases between them. Germline CDR1 and CDR2: MDHEN and SYDVKM. The CDR3 is 13 residues long.

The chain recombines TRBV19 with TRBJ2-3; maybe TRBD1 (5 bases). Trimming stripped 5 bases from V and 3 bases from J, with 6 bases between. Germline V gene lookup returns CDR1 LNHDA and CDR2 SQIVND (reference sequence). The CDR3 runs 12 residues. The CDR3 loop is CASSQGTDTQYF. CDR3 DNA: TGTGCCAGTAGTCAGGGTACAGATACGCAGTATTTT.

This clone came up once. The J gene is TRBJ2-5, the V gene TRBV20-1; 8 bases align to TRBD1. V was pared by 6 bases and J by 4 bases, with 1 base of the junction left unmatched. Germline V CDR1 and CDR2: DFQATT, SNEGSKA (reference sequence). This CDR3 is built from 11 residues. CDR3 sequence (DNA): TGCAGTGCCAGGGGGCTAGAGACCCAGTACTTC. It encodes CSARGLETQYF.